Included here is one T cell receptor (beta chain) sequence, with context. The antigen is unknown. The sample belongs to a study of T cells in tuberculosis. Study in general: A South African cohort included IGRA-negative adolescents, latently infected IGRA-positive adolescents and adults with active tuberculosis.

Measured with immunoSEQ multiplex PCR; TCRdb has only the in-frame clones, and not every one. The table includes roughly 7,100 clones, roughly 94% detected once. General study findings and limits: The TCR-beta difference was not significant; alpha differences partly reflected length. GEM motif frequencies gave 70% accuracy; the GMM repertoire gave roughly 90%.

Confirmation came from sputum smear and/or culture positivity for M. tuberculosis. The TCR was taken from an adult with tuberculosis. The sample consisted of PBMCs.

Here the CDR3 reads CASSPGGSTYEQYF. The CDR3 DNA reads as TGTGCCAGCAGCCCCGGGGGGAGTACCTACGAGCAGTACTTC. The chain recombines TRBV11-2 with TRBJ2-7; 7 bases are a match to TRBD2. In germline, CDR1 is SGHAT, CDR2 FQNNGV. V was pared by 5 bases and J by 2 bases, with 6 bases of the junction left unmatched. The CDR3 extends over 14 amino acids.